This T cell receptor (beta chain) was retrieved from a study of T cells in Graves' hyperthyroidism and ophthalmopathy. Study-wide results and limits: Most thyroid clonotypes expanded above 0.001 were also detected in blood.

The CDR3 runs 13 residues. Trimming shortened V by 0 bases and J by 5 bases, and 7 bases separated the two germline ends. CDR1 and CDR2 (germline): MNHEY, SVGAGI. Stable Graves' hyperthyroidism denoted no ophthalmopathy progression over 18 months. It was 10 ml of fresh peripheral blood that supplied the PBMCs. This clonotype was picked up a small number of times. As yet, its antigen is unknown. RNA transcripts were the template for amplifying TCR beta CDR3 regions. Researchers ran a first-round RT-PCR on the TCR CDR3 using the HTBI primer set. TCRdb reprocessed the multiplex PCR reads via MiXCR and lists one record per CDR3 protein. The sample has hundreds of thousands of distinct CDR3 sequences; around 13% are singletons.

The chain couples TRBV6-5 to TRBJ2-5; D not resolved. This clonotype originated in a woman aged 18-29 years with Graves' hyperthyroidism. Sequenced: blood. DNA of the CDR3: TGTGCCAGCAGTTACTCGATTGGGGAGACCCAGTACTTC. As protein: CASSYSIGETQYF.